A selection of T cell receptor beta chains follows, all from one sample in a study of blood T cell repertoires in COVID-19. The method was immunoSEQ multiplex PCR; TCRdb's version includes in-frame clones alone and lacks a portion of them. Of about 330,000 clones detected, more than 75% appear once; the ten largest clones hold more than 0.9%. The sequenced sample was PBMCs or T cells enriched from blood (not recorded which). The receptors derive from a woman younger than 45 who had recovered from COVID-19. The CDR3 runs from the conserved cysteine through the conserved F or W.

j_gene	v_gene	CDR3aa
TRBJ1-6	TRBV28	CASSSPGRSKRYNSPLHF
TRBJ2-3	TRBV6-5	CASRYKGGYTDTQYF
TRBJ2-1	TRBV15	CATSRDLLAGAGPVQFF
TRBJ2-7	TRBV15	CATSRDYTDYEQYF
TRBJ1-4	TRBV3-1/TRBV3-2	CASSPDSHPIEKLFF
TRBJ1-5	TRBV30	CAWSGGNQPQHF
TRBJ2-7	TRBV30	CAWSAAGRADEQYF
TRBJ1-2	TRBV5-1	CASSLQGAQNGYTF
TRBJ2-3	TRBV5-8	CASSSSERIYTDTQYF
TRBJ1-3	TRBV6-5	CASSYSTGSAGNTIYF
TRBJ1-1	TRBV7-2	CASSLWTGGRNTEAFF
TRBJ1-1	TRBV5-1	CASSLSGFTEAFF
TRBJ1-6	TRBV4-1	CASTQGRLSSYNSPLHF
TRBJ2-3	TRBV7-2	CASSPGGLAGGRRDTQYF
TRBJ1-5	TRBV7-8	CASSLGTGGGQPQHF
TRBJ2-3	TRBV7-2	CASSPSGTSLTDTQYF
TRBJ1-3	TRBV27	CASSPTAWHTIYF